Listed below are T cell receptor beta chains from one sample, sequenced in a study of OX40 agonist ivuxolimab in advanced cancers. Here immunoSEQ multiplex PCR was the method, and the copy in TCRdb shows in-frame clones only, minus some. Of around 59,000 clones in the sample, roughly nine tenths were seen once. This sample comprised CD4+ or CD8+ T cells sorted from blood, obtained in a trial of the OX40 agonist ivuxolimab. These TCRs come from an adult with an advanced solid tumor such as melanoma, head and neck, liver or kidney cancer. Both conserved end residues are part of each CDR3. A D gene is named only where the DNA matches it firmly. Size is stated for part of the rows, as once, few or many counts, or as a class when the clone is expanded.

j_gene | abundance | d_gene | v_gene | CDR3aa | CDR3nt
TRBJ2-1 | NA | NA | TRBV19 | CASSIGPSGEQFF | TGTGCCAGTAGTATAGGGCCGAGCGGTGAGCAGTTCTTC
TRBJ2-3 | NA | NA | TRBV6-5 | CASSYRQFTDTQYF | TGTGCCAGCAGTTACCGACAGTTCACAGATACGCAGTATTTT
TRBJ1-2 | NA | NA | TRBV2 | CASSEGGSNYGYTF | TGTGCCAGCAGTGAAGGGGGTTCTAACTATGGCTACACCTTC
TRBJ2-5 | NA | TRBD1 | TRBV7-9 | CASSGGDRGLETQYF | TGTGCCAGCAGCGGAGGTGATAGGGGGCTGGAGACCCAGTACTTC
TRBJ2-1 | NA | NA | TRBV21-1 | CAGSASVAGDSGNEQFF | TGTGCCGGCAGCGCCTCAGTAGCGGGAGATTCTGGCAATGAGCAGTTCTTC
TRBJ1-1 | NA | NA | TRBV27 | CASSLSVLTEAFF | TGTGCCAGCAGTTTATCGGTTCTGACTGAAGCTTTCTTT
TRBJ1-5 | NA | TRBD1 | TRBV6-5 | CASSLWRDRLDQPQHF | TGTGCCAGCAGTTTATGGCGGGACAGACTAGACCAGCCCCAGCATTTT
TRBJ1-1 | NA | NA | TRBV7-3 | CASSPGTLNTEAFF | TGTGCCAGCAGTCCCGGGACACTGAACACTGAAGCTTTCTTT
TRBJ1-2 | NA | NA | TRBV5-4 | CASSPGRGGYGYTF | TGTGCCAGCAGCCCCGGGCGGGGAGGGTATGGCTACACCTTC
TRBJ2-1 | NA | TRBD2 | TRBV7-3 | CASSSGLAGYNEQFF | TGTGCCAGCAGCTCTGGACTAGCGGGATACAATGAGCAGTTCTTC
TRBJ2-1 | NA | NA | TRBV6-5 | CASSYRGDYNEQFF | TGTGCCAGCAGTTACAGGGGCGACTACAATGAGCAGTTCTTC
TRBJ1-4 | NA | NA | TRBV4-1 | CASSQVSGVNEKLFF | TGCGCCAGCAGCCAAGTATCCGGGGTAAATGAAAAACTGTTTTTT
TRBJ2-3 | NA | NA | TRBV28 | CASSPRNGILGGTQYF | TGTGCCAGCAGCCCTCGAAACGGGATCCTAGGGGGGACGCAGTATTTT
TRBJ1-1 | NA | NA | TRBV5-6 | CASHGRPVRETEAFF | TGTGCCAGCCACGGGCGGCCCGTCAGGGAGACTGAAGCTTTCTTT
TRBJ2-1 | NA | TRBD2 | TRBV9 | CASSIGGTSAFNEQFF | TGTGCCAGCAGTATAGGGGGGACTAGCGCCTTTAATGAGCAGTTCTTC
TRBJ1-1 | NA | NA | TRBV28 | CASSLGGLEAFF | TGTGCCAGCAGTTTGGGGGGGCTTGAAGCTTTCTTT
TRBJ2-1 | NA | NA | TRBV2 | CASSVRLWNEQFF | TGTGCCAGCAGTGTTCGCCTGTGGAATGAGCAGTTCTTC
TRBJ1-2 | NA | NA | TRBV27 | CASSTGGGGYTF | TGTGCCAGCAGCACCGGTGGGGGTGGCTACACCTTC
TRBJ1-5 | few | NA | TRBV11-2 | CASSPLGWRGPNQPQHF | TGTGCCAGCAGCCCCCTGGGTTGGAGGGGCCCCAATCAGCCCCAGCATTTT
TRBJ2-3 | NA | NA | TRBV6-5 | CASSYSTVGTQYF | TGTGCCAGCAGTTACTCGACGGTGGGGACGCAGTATTTT
TRBJ2-1 | NA | NA | TRBV2 | CASSGERNEQFF | TGTGCCAGCAGTGGCGAGAGGAATGAGCAGTTCTTC
TRBJ1-2 | NA | TRBD1 | TRBV6-1 | CASSGGQGYGYTF | TGTGCCAGCAGTGGGGGACAGGGTTATGGCTACACCTTC
TRBJ1-1 | NA | NA | TRBV12-1 | CASSFERGRAEAFF | TGTGCCAGCAGCTTTGAAAGGGGTAGGGCTGAAGCTTTCTTT
TRBJ2-2 | NA | TRBD2 | TRBV7-3 | CASSSGLAGAGELFF | TGTGCCAGCAGTTCGGGACTAGCGGGAGCCGGGGAGCTGTTTTTT
TRBJ2-7 | NA | NA | TRBV7-9 | CASSLVGANPSYEQYF | TGTGCCAGCAGCTTAGTCGGAGCAAACCCTTCCTACGAGCAGTACTTC
TRBJ1-2 | few | NA | TRBV11-2 | CASSLDSGYYGYTF | TGTGCCAGCAGCTTAGACTCGGGGTACTATGGCTACACCTTC
TRBJ2-5 | NA | NA | TRBV5-8 | CASSLAVGETQYF | TGTGCCAGCAGCTTGGCGGTAGGGGAGACCCAGTACTTC
TRBJ1-1 | NA | NA | TRBV28 | CASRIPGVRAFF | TGTGCCAGCAGGATTCCAGGGGTACGGGCTTTCTTT
TRBJ2-1 | NA | NA | TRBV4-2 | CASSHETSNEQFF | TGTGCCAGCAGCCATGAGACTAGCAATGAGCAGTTCTTC
TRBJ1-3 | NA | NA | TRBV29-1 | CSVKGSRAGNTIYF | TGCAGCGTTAAAGGGTCTAGAGCCGGAAACACCATATATTTT
TRBJ1-3 | NA | NA | TRBV6-1 | CASSEDQTSGNTIYF | TGTGCCAGCAGTGAAGACCAGACCTCTGGAAACACCATATATTTT
TRBJ1-3 | NA | NA | TRBV4-1 | CASSQWGQASGNTIYF | TGCGCCAGCAGCCAGTGGGGCCAAGCCTCTGGAAACACCATATATTTT
TRBJ1-3 | NA | NA | TRBV16 | CASSQFGSLPGNTIYF | TGTGCCAGCAGCCAATTCGGGTCTCTCCCTGGAAACACCATATATTTT
TRBJ1-6 | NA | NA | TRBV28 | CASSHPRVGNSPLHF | TGTGCCAGCAGCCACCCCCGGGTCGGTAATTCACCCCTCCACTTT
TRBJ2-3 | NA | TRBD2 | TRBV2 | CASSEEGLAGDTQYF | TGTGCCAGCAGTGAAGAGGGACTAGCGGGAGATACGCAGTATTTT
TRBJ1-5 | NA | TRBD1 | TRBV23-1 | CASTHQTGDQPQHF | TGCGCCAGCACTCATCAAACAGGGGATCAGCCCCAGCATTTT
TRBJ2-5 | NA | TRBD2 | TRBV7-7 | CASSLVSSGRETQYF | TGTGCTAGCAGCTTAGTCTCTAGCGGGAGAGAGACCCAGTACTTC
TRBJ2-1 | NA | NA | TRBV19 | CASRTGVGGEQFF | TGTGCCAGTAGAACGGGAGTAGGGGGTGAGCAGTTCTTC
TRBJ2-2 | NA | NA | TRBV30 | CALLRGGKPRTGELFF | TGTGCCCTACTGAGAGGGGGGAAACCCCGGACCGGGGAGCTGTTTTTT
TRBJ1-6 | NA | NA | TRBV10-2 | CASMQGGYSPLHF | TGCGCCAGCATGCAGGGCGGCTATTCACCCCTCCACTTT
TRBJ1-2 | NA | NA | TRBV7-9 | CASSFGGGEGYTF | TGTGCCAGCAGCTTTGGAGGGGGGGAAGGCTACACCTTC
TRBJ2-1 | NA | TRBD2 | TRBV7-2 | CASSLVPGGYNEQFF | TGTGCCAGCAGCTTAGTCCCGGGAGGGTACAATGAGCAGTTCTTC
TRBJ1-1 | NA | NA | TRBV19 | CASSIGGQPVTEAFF | TGTGCCAGTAGTATAGGGGGGCAGCCGGTCACTGAAGCTTTCTTT
TRBJ1-2 | NA | TRBD1 | TRBV6-5 | CASSAGGVYGYTF | TGTGCCAGCAGCGCAGGGGGCGTCTATGGCTACACCTTC
TRBJ2-6 | NA | NA | TRBV5-1 | CASSLGLLTDTTNSGANVLTF | TGCGCCAGCAGCTTGGGTCTGTTAACGGACACTACGAACTCTGGGGCCAACGTCCTGACTTTC
TRBJ2-3 | NA | TRBD2 | TRBV4-1 | CASSLIAGGFTDTQYF | TGCGCCAGCAGCCTTATTGCGGGGGGCTTTACAGATACGCAGTATTTT
TRBJ1-1 | NA | NA | TRBV7-9 | CASSHGGNPTEAFF | TGTGCCAGCAGTCATGGGGGGAACCCCACTGAAGCTTTCTTT
TRBJ2-1 | NA | TRBD1 | TRBV5-5 | CASSLVDRGNEQFF | TGTGCCAGCAGCTTGGTAGACAGGGGAAATGAGCAGTTCTTC